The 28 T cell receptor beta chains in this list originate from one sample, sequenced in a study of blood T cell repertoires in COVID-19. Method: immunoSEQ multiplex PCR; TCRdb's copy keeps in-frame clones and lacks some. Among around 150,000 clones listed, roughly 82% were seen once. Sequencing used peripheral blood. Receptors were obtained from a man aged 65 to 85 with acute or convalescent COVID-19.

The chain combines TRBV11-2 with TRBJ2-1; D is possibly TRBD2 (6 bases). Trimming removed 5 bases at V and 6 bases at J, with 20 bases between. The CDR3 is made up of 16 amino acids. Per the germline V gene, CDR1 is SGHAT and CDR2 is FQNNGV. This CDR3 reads CASSTVTGAAANEQFF. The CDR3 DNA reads TGTGCCAGCAGCACCGTAACGGGAGCTGCAGCCAATGAGCAGTTCTTC.

The CDR3 loop is CASSESGGGASKAFF. For the CDR3, the DNA is TGTGCCAGCAGTGAAAGTGGAGGGGGCGCGAGTAAAGCTTTCTTT. V usage is TRBV6-1 and J usage is TRBJ1-1, with TRBD1 matching over 7 bases. Per germline, CDR1 MNHNS and CDR2 SASEGT. The junction had 12 bases not matched to a gene; V was cut back by 2 bases and J by 9 bases. The CDR3 is 15 residues long.

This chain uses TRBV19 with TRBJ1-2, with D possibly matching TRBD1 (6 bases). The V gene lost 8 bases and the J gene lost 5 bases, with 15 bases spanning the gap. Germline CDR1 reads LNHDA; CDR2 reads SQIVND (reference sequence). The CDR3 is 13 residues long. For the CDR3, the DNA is TGTGCCAGTGAAGACAGGTCGGGGTATGGCTACACCTTC. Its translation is CASEDRSGYGYTF.

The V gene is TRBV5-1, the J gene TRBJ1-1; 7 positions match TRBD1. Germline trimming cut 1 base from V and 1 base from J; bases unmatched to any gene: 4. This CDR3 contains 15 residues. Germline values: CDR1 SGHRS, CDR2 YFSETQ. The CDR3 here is CASSLSGQANTEAFF. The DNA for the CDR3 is TGCGCCAGCAGCTTGTCAGGACAGGCGAACACTGAAGCTTTCTTT.

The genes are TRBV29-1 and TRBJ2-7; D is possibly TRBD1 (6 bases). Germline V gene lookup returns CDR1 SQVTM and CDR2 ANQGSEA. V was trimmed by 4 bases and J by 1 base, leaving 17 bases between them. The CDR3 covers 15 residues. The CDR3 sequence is CSVGKLRGTSYEQYF. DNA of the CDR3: TGCAGCGTTGGTAAGCTCAGGGGCACTTCCTACGAGCAGTACTTC.

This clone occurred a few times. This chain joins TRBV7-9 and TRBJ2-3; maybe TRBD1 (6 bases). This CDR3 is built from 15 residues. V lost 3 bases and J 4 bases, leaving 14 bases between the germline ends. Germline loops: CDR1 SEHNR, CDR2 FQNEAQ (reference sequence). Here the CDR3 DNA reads TGTGCCAGCAGCTTTCCCTTGACAGGAGCAGATACGCAGTATTTT. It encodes CASSFPLTGADTQYF.

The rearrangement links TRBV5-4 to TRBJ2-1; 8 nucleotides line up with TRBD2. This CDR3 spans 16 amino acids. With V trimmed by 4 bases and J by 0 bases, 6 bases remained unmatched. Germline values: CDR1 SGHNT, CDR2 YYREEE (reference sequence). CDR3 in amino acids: CASSPLAGSSYNEQFF. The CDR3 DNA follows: TGTGCCAGCAGCCCATTAGCGGGGAGCTCCTACAATGAGCAGTTCTTC.

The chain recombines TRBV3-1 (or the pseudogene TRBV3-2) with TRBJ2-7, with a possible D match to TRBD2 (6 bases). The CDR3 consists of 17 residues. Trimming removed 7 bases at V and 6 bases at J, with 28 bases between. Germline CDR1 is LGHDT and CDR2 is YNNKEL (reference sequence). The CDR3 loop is CASNALGLRPRDSEQYF. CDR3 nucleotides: TGTGCCAGCAACGCATTGGGTCTACGCCCGAGGGACTCCGAGCAGTACTTC.

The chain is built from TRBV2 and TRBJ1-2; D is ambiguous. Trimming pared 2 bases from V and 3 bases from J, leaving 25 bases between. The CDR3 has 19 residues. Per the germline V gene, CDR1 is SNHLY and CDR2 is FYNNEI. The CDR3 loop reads CASSEPVYVSQVEDYGYTF. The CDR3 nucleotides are TGTGCCAGCAGTGAACCCGTCTATGTGTCCCAGGTGGAAGACTATGGCTACACCTTC.

The CDR3 DNA is TGTGCCAGCAGTTACGGACAGGGGAATCAGCCCCAGCATTTT. Translated: CASSYGQGNQPQHF. The V and J genes are TRBV6-6 and TRBJ1-5; TRBD1 aligns across 9 bases. The junction had 0 bases not matched to a gene; V was cut back by 2 bases and J by 4 bases. Germline CDR1 and CDR2: MNHNY and SVGAGI (reference sequence). CDR3 length equals 14 residues.

CDR3 in DNA: TGTGCCAGCAGTAACAGCGGGAGGAGCCACGAGCAGTACTTC. Its protein is CASSNSGRSHEQYF. The genes are TRBV28 and TRBJ2-7, with TRBD2 matching over 9 bases. Germline assignment: CDR1 MDHEN and CDR2 SYDVKM. Trimming took 5 bases from V and 5 from J; bases not matched to a gene: 7. CDR3 length: 14 amino acids. Full variable domain (remainder filled in from reference TRBV28 and TRBJ2-7): DVKVTQSSRYLVKRTGEKVFLECVQDMDHENMFWYRQDPGLGLRLIYFSYDVKMKEKGDIPEGYSVSREKKERFSLILESASTNQTSMYLCASSNSGRSHEQYFGPGTRLTVT.

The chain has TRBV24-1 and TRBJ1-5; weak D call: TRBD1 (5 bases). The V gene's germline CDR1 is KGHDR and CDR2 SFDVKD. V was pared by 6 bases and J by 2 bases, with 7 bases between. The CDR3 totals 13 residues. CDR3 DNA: TGTGCCACCAGTCAAGGGGGCAATCAGCCCCAGCATTTT. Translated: CATSQGGNQPQHF.

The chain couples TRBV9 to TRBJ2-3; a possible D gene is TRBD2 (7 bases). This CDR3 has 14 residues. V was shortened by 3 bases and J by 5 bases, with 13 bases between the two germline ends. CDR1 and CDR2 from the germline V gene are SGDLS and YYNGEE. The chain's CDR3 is CASSAGGQRDTQYF. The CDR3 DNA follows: TGTGCCAGCAGCGCCGGGGGGCAAAGAGATACGCAGTATTTT.

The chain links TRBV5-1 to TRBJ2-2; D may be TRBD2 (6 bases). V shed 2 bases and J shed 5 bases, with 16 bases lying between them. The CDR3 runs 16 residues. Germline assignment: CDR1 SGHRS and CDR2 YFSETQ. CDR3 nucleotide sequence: TGCGCCAGCAGCTTTCTCGGCGGGATCGGGACCGGGGAGCTGTTTTTT. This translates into CASSFLGGIGTGELFF.

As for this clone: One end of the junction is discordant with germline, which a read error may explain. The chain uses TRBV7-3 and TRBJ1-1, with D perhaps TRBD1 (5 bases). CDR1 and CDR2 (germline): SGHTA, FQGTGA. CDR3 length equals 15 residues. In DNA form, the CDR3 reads TGTGCCAGCAGCCTAACAGGCAACGGGGGGACTGAAGCTTTCTTT. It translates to CASSLTGNGGTEAFF.

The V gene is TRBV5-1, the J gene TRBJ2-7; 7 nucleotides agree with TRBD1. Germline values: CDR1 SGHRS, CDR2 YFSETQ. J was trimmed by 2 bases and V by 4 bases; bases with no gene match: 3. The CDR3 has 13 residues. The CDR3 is CASSPGTAYEQYF. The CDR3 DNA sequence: TGCGCCAGCAGCCCCGGGACAGCCTACGAGCAGTACTTC.

CDR3 DNA: TGTGCCAGCTCGGACACCAACACAGATACGCAGTATTTT. Residues: CASSDTNTDTQYF. The chain combines TRBV6-5 with TRBJ2-3; D is perhaps TRBD1 (5 bases). Germline V gene data show CDR1 as MNHEY and CDR2 as SVGAGI. CDR3 size: 13 residues. Trimming removed 8 bases from V and 2 bases from J, with 11 bases in between.

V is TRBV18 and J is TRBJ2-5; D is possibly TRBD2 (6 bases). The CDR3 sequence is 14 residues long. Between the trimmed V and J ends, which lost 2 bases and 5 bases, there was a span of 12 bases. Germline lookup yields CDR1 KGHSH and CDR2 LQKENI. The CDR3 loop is CASSPAGTAETQYF. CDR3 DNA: TGTGCCAGCTCACCAGCAGGGACTGCGGAGACCCAGTACTTC.

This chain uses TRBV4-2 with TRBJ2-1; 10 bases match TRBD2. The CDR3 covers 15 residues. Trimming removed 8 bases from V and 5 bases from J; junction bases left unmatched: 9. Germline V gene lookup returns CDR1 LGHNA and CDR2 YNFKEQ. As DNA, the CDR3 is TGTGCCAGCGAGCCGGGGACTAGCGTCCACAATGAGCAGTTCTTC. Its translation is CASEPGTSVHNEQFF.

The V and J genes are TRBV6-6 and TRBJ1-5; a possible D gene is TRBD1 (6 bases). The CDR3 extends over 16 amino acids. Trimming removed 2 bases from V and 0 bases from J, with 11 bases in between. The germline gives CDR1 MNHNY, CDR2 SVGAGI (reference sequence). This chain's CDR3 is CASSYRRTDSNQPQHF. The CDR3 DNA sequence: TGTGCCAGCAGTTACCGGCGGACAGATAGCAATCAGCCCCAGCATTTT.

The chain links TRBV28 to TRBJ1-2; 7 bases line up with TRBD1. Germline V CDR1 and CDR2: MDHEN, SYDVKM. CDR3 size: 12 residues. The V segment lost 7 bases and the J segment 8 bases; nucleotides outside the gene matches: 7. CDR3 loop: CASIDRDHGYTF. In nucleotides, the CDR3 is TGTGCCAGCATAGACAGGGACCACGGCTACACCTTC.

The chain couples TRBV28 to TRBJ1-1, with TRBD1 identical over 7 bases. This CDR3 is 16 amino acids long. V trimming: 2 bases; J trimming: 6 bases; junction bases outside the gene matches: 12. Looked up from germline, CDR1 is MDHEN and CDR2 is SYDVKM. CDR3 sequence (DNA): TGTGCCAGCAGTTTAAGGAAGGGGGCGGTAGGGTCTGAAGCTTTCTTT. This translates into CASSLRKGAVGSEAFF.

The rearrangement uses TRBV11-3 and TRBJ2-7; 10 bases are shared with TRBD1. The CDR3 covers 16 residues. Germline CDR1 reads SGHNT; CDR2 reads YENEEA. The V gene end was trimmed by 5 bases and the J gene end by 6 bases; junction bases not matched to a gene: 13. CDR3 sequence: CASSDGTGTGDPEQYF. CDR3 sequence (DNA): TGTGCCAGCAGCGACGGGACCGGGACAGGGGACCCCGAGCAGTACTTC.

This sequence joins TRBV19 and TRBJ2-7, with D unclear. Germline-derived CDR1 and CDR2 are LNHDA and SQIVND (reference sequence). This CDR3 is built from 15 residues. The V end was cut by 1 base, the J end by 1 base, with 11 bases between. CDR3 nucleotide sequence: TGTGCCAGTAGTATAGCTTCAGCGCTTTCCTACGAGCAGTACTTC. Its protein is CASSIASALSYEQYF.

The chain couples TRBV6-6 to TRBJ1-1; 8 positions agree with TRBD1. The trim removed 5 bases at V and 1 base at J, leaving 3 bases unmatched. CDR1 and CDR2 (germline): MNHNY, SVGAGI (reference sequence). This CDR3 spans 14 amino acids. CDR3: CASSRTGRNTEAFF. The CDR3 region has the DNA TGTGCCAGCAGTAGGACAGGGCGGAACACTGAAGCTTTCTTT.

For the CDR3, the DNA is TGTGCCAGCAGGTCAGGTAACCAAGAGACCCAGTACTTC. Protein product: CASRSGNQETQYF. This chain joins TRBV27 and TRBJ2-5; D is ambiguous. V was clipped by 6 bases and J by 0 bases, with 8 bases between them. The CDR3 has 13 residues. The V gene's germline CDR1 is MNHEY and CDR2 SMNVEV (reference sequence).

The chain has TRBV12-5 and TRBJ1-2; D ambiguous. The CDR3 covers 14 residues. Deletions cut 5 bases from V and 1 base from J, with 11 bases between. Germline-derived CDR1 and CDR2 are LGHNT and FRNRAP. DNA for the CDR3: TGTGCTAGTGGTCTAGGAGAAGTTAACTATGGCTACACCTTC. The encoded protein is CASGLGEVNYGYTF.

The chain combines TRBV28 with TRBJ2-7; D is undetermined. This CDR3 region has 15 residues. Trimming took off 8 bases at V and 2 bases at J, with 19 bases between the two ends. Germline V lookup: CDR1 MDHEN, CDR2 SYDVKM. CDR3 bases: TGTGCCAGCCGGTCCGCCGGGTCGGAAACCTACGAGCAGTACTTC. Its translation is CASRSAGSETYEQYF.